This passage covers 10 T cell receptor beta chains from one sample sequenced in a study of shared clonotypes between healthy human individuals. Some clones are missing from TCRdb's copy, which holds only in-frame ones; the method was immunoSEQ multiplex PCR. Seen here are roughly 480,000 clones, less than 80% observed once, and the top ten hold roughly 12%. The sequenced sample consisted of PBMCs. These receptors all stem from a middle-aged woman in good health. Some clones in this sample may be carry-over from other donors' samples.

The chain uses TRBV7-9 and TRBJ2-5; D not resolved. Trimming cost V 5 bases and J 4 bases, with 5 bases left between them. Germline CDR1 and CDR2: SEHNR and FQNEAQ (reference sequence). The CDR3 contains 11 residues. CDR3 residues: CASSALETQYF. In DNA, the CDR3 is TGTGCCAGCAGCGCTCTAGAGACCCAGTACTTC.

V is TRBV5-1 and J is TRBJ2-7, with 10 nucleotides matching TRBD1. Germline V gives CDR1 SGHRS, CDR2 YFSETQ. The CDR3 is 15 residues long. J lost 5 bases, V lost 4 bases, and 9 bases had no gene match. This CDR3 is CASSARTGGLHEQYF. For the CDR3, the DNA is TGCGCCAGCAGCGCCCGGACAGGGGGACTCCACGAGCAGTACTTC.

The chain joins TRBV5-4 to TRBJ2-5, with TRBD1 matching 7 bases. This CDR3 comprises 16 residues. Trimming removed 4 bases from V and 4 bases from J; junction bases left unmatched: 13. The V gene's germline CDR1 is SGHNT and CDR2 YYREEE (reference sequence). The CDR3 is CASSLELGTAAETQYF. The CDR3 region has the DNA TGTGCCAGCAGCCTCGAGCTCGGGACAGCCGCAGAGACCCAGTACTTC.

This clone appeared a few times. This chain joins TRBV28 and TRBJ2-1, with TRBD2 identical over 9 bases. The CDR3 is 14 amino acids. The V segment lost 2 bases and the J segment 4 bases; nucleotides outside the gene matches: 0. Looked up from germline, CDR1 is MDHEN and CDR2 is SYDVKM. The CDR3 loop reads CASSLAGGYNEQFF. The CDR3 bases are TGTGCCAGCAGTTTAGCGGGAGGGTACAATGAGCAGTTCTTC. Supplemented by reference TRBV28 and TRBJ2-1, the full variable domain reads DVKVTQSSRYLVKRTGEKVFLECVQDMDHENMFWYRQDPGLGLRLIYFSYDVKMKEKGDIPEGYSVSREKKERFSLILESASTNQTSMYLCASSLAGGYNEQFFGPGTRLTVL.

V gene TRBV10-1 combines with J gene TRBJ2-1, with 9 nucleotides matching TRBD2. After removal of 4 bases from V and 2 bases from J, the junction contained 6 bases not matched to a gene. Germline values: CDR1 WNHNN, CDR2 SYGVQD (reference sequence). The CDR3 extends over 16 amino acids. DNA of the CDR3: TGCGCCAGCAGTGGGGGTGGACTAGCGACCTACAATGAGCAGTTCTTC. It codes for CASSGGGLATYNEQFF.

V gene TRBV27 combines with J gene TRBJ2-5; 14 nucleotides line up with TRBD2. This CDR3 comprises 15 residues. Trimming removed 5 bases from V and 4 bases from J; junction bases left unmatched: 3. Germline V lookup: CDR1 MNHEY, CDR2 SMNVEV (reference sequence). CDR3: CASSAGLAGVETQYF. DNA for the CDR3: TGTGCCAGCAGTGCGGGACTAGCGGGGGTAGAGACCCAGTACTTC.

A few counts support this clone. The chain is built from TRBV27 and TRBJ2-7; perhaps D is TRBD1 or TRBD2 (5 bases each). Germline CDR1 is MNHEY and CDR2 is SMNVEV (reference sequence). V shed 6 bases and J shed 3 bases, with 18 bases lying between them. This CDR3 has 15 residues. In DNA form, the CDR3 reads TGTGCCAGCAGCAACCGGGACCGTTACTACTACGAGCAGTACTTC. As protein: CASSNRDRYYYEQYF.

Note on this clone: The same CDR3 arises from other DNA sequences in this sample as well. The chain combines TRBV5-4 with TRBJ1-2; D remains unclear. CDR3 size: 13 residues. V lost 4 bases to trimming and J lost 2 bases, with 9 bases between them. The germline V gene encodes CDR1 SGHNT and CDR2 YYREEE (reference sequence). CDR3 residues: CASSLGGNYGYTF. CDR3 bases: TGTGCCAGCAGCCTTGGAGGGAACTATGGCTACACCTTC.

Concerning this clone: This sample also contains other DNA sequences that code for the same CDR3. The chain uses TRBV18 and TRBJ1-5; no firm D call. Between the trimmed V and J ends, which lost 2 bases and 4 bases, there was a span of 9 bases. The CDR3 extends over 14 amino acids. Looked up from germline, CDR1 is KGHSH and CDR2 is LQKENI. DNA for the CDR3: TGTGCCAGCTCACCAGGGCAGCCAAATCAGCCCCAGCATTTT. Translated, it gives CASSPGQPNQPQHF.

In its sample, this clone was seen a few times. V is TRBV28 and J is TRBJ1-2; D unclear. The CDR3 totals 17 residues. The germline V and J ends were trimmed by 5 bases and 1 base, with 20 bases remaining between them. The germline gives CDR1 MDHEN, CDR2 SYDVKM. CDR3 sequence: CASSQNLARRFNYGYTF. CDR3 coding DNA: TGTGCCAGCAGTCAAAACTTGGCGCGCAGGTTTAACTATGGCTACACCTTC.